The clone carrying this TCR beta chain was seen only a few times. Its matching antigen is unknown. The entry originates in a study of T-cell memory formation after mild COVID-19. Looking at the study overall: Largely, the TCR clusters proved donor specific.

From the 5' RACE reads, TCRdb called clonotypes with MiXCR, one entry per CDR3 protein. The repertoire consists of around 450,000 distinct CDR3 sequences, with roughly 26% occurring once and the leading ten covering 8.5% to 9%. This CDR3 is built from 15 residues. Per germline, CDR1 SGHRS and CDR2 YFSETQ. V lost 0 bases, J lost 0 bases, and 7 bases lay in between. Study observations and caveats: CD4/CD8 balance characterized clones contracting day 15 to 85, and CD4+ skew characterized later expanders.

Sequencing was done on a sample of PBMCs or a T cell subset sorted from them (not recorded which). This chain joins TRBV5-1 and TRBJ2-1; D unclear. The TCR comes from an adult woman who had mild COVID-19 (a few samples of this study predate the infection). Cell type and time point are not known. CDR3 nucleotides: TGCGCCAGCAGCTTGGCTGAAGTCTCCTACAATGAGCAGTTCTTC. Translated, it gives CASSLAEVSYNEQFF.